This TCR beta chain was retrieved from a study of T cell responses to AZD1222 COVID-19 vaccine. Study-wide background: Combined were second doses at about 4 or about 12 weeks.

About this clone itself: The antigen is not known.

CDR1 and CDR2 from the germline V gene are SGHRS and YFSETQ. The trim removed 4 bases at V and 6 bases at J, leaving 11 bases unmatched. This CDR3 has 16 amino acids. Study-wide findings and caveats: The repertoires were collected only after the peak T cell response. CD4 TCRs associated with vaccination spanned spike, dominating at 160-218 and 743-854.

This table comes from immunoSEQ multiplex PCR, and its TCRdb copy is limited to in-frame clones, with some not included. This table holds about 100,000 clones, 86% found once. The TCR sequence derives from an adult in good health. The rearrangement uses TRBV5-1 and TRBJ2-1, with 9 nucleotides matching TRBD2. Specimen: peripheral blood, collected on day 0 of AZD1222 vaccination. CDR3 sequence reads: CASSDYSGGRANEQFF. Written as DNA, the CDR3 is TGCGCCAGCAGCGACTATAGCGGGGGCCGCGCCAATGAGCAGTTCTTC.